This is a list of T cell receptor beta chains from one sample in a study of graft-versus-host responses after intestinal transplantation. Produced via immunoSEQ multiplex PCR; TCRdb's table is partial and in-frame only. This table has 93,000 or so clones, 80% to 95% appearing once. These TCRs' antigens remain unknown. This specimen was unstimulated CD8+ T cells sorted from spleen or lymph node cells, taken before intestinal transplant. The source is a human donor who received an intestinal transplant. Both conserved end residues are part of each CDR3. A D gene is named only where the DNA matches it firmly. Size values are once, few and many counts, or a class for expanded clones, and some rows have none.

TGCGCCAGCAGCCGGAGCGGCTATAATTCACCCCTCCACTTT CASSRSGYNSPLHF TRBJ1-6 NA NA TRBV4-1
TGTGCCAGCAGTGAAAAACCCATAGCGGGGGGTGAGGATGAGCAGTTCTTC CASSEKPIAGGEDEQFF TRBJ2-1 TRBD2 once TRBV6-1
TGTGCCAGCAGTAGACAGGGCCTGGGTAATGAGCAGTTCTTC CASSRQGLGNEQFF TRBJ2-1 TRBD1 NA TRBV27
TGCGCCAGCAGTACCGCCTCAGTACGCACTGAAGCTTTCTTT CASSTASVRTEAFF TRBJ1-1 NA NA TRBV4-1
TGCGCCAGCAGCTTGTTCCTAGGCAAATTACGGCCCTACAATGAGCAGTTCTTC CASSLFLGKLRPYNEQFF TRBJ2-1 NA NA TRBV5-1
TGTGCCAGCAAGATGGACGGATCCTACGAGCAGTACTTC CASKMDGSYEQYF TRBJ2-7 NA NA TRBV6-6
TGTGCCAGCAGCGTAAACGGGGGAGGACAGGCGGGCTATGGCTACACCTTC CASSVNGGGQAGYGYTF TRBJ1-2 TRBD1 NA TRBV9
TGTGCCAGCAGTGAGGGACAGGGGTGGAGTGAGCAGTTCTTC CASSEGQGWSEQFF TRBJ2-1 TRBD1 once TRBV6-1
TGTGCCAGCAGCTTTAAAGGTGACAGGGATCGAGAGACCCAGTACTTC CASSFKGDRDRETQYF TRBJ2-5 TRBD1 NA TRBV7-9
TGTGCCAGCAGCGAGGTAGAGGGCTCCAATCAGCCCCAGCATTTT CASSEVEGSNQPQHF TRBJ1-5 NA NA TRBV7-2
TGTGCCCGGACAGGTTGTGGCTACACCTTC CARTGCGYTF TRBJ1-2 TRBD1 NA TRBV19
TGTGCCAGCAGTTACTCAACAGGGTGGTACGAGCAGTACTTC CASSYSTGWYEQYF TRBJ2-7 NA NA TRBV6-5
TGTGCCAGCAGCCAAGGTGGGGCCTACGAGCAGTACTTC CASSQGGAYEQYF TRBJ2-7 NA NA TRBV4-2
TGTGCCAGCAGCGCCCAGGGGTGGTGGGATGAGCAGTTCTTC CASSAQGWWDEQFF TRBJ2-1 NA once TRBV9
TGTGCCAGCAGTCACAATCAGCCCCAGCATTTT CASSHNQPQHF TRBJ1-5 NA NA TRBV6-1
TGCGCCAGCAGCCAAGACCCGTATCAGCCCCAGCATTTT CASSQDPYQPQHF TRBJ1-5 NA NA TRBV4-1
TGCGCCAGCAGCCCCCTGGGGCAGCCGGCTAACTACGAGCAGTACTTC CASSPLGQPANYEQYF TRBJ2-7 NA NA TRBV4-1
TGTGCCAGCAGTGAAGCGCTTGAGGGCTCGGCTGAAAAACTGTTTTTT CASSEALEGSAEKLFF TRBJ1-4 NA NA TRBV2
TGTGCCAGTAGTATGGACAGGGGGAACTATGGCTACACCTTC CASSMDRGNYGYTF TRBJ1-2 TRBD1 NA TRBV19
TGTGCCAGTAGTCCCTCAGTGGGAGCGGACCAGTACTTC CASSPSVGADQYF TRBJ2-7 NA few TRBV19
TGTGCCAGCAGCGCAGGGGGCGCGGGGACTGAAGCTTTCTTT CASSAGGAGTEAFF TRBJ1-1 TRBD1 NA TRBV9
TGTGCCAGCAGCCAAGATGAGGGTTCCTACGAGCAGTACTTC CASSQDEGSYEQYF TRBJ2-7 NA NA TRBV4-2
TGCAGCGTTGATGGGGACAACTACGAGCAGTACTTC CSVDGDNYEQYF TRBJ2-7 NA once TRBV29-1
TGTGCCAGTAGTATGAGACTAGCGGTCCCCATGGGAGAGACCCAGTACTTC CASSMRLAVPMGETQYF TRBJ2-5 TRBD2 NA TRBV19
TGTGCCAGCAGCCCTAGCGGTAACACAGATACGCAGTATTTT CASSPSGNTDTQYF TRBJ2-3 TRBD2 NA TRBV7-9
TGTGCCAGTAGCCCACTCGGGGTAGATGGCTACACCTTC CASSPLGVDGYTF TRBJ1-2 NA NA TRBV19
TGTGCCAGCAGCCCATGGGACAGGGGTCTGGAGGATGGCTACACCTTC CASSPWDRGLEDGYTF TRBJ1-2 TRBD1 NA TRBV7-9
TGTGCCAGCAGTTTATCGTCCCAACCTGGGGAGCAGTACTTC CASSLSSQPGEQYF TRBJ2-7 NA NA TRBV27
TGTGCCAGTAGTCAATGGACGTTAATAGGAGAAGGCTACACCTTC CASSQWTLIGEGYTF TRBJ1-2 NA few TRBV19
TGTGCCACCAGCAGAGATACCGGGCGGGACACTGAAGCTTTCTTT CATSRDTGRDTEAFF TRBJ1-1 NA NA TRBV15
TGTGCCAGTGGGGTCCCGGGGGATGGCTACACCTTC CASGVPGDGYTF TRBJ1-2 NA few TRBV19
TGCGCCAGCAGCCTCGGGACTAGCGGGGAAGAGACCCAGTACTTC CASSLGTSGEETQYF TRBJ2-5 TRBD2 NA TRBV5-1
TGTGCCAGCAGTGGTCGAACTGAAGCTTTCTTT CASSGRTEAFF TRBJ1-1 NA NA TRBV6-1
TGTGCCAGCAGCTCTCCCCGGGGGGGCCCAGAGACCCAGTACTTC CASSSPRGGPETQYF TRBJ2-5 TRBD2 NA TRBV7-9
TGTGCCAGTAAGGTGCCCAACACTGAAGCTTTCTTT CASKVPNTEAFF TRBJ1-1 NA NA TRBV19
TGTGCCAGCAGCCACTATGACGGATATGGCTACACCTTC CASSHYDGYGYTF TRBJ1-2 NA once TRBV9
TGTGCCAGCAGCTTAGTCGAGACAGAGTATAATTCACCCCTCCACTTT CASSLVETEYNSPLHF TRBJ1-6 NA NA TRBV7-8
TGTGCCAGCAGTGAAAGGGTGGGGGGGGGCCGGGACGAGCAGTACTTC CASSERVGGGRDEQYF TRBJ2-7 NA NA TRBV6-1
TGTGCCAGCAGCCGTTCACCTCTAGTAACAGATACGCAGTATTTT CASSRSPLVTDTQYF TRBJ2-3 NA NA TRBV11-3
TGTGCCAGCAGCTTGGCCGCGGCGGAGGGGATTGGTTACACTGAAGCTTTCTTT CASSLAAAEGIGYTEAFF TRBJ1-1 NA NA TRBV5-5
TGTGCCAGCAGCTTATCACAGGGGAAGTGGGAGCAGTACTTC CASSLSQGKWEQYF TRBJ2-7 TRBD1 NA TRBV7-6
TGCGCCAGCAGTGAAAAGGGACTAGCGAACACCGGGGAGCTGTTTTTT CASSEKGLANTGELFF TRBJ2-2 TRBD2 NA TRBV10-1
TGTGCCAGCAGCCCGGACGGGAGCAATCAGCCCCAGCATTTT CASSPDGSNQPQHF TRBJ1-5 NA once TRBV5-6
TGTGCCAGCAGTTACTCGATCCTAGCGAGCACAGATACGCAGTATTTT CASSYSILASTDTQYF TRBJ2-3 NA NA TRBV6-5
TGCGCCAGCAGCCTCACGGTGTTTCAGTACGGCTCTGGGGCCAACGTCCTGACTTTC CASSLTVFQYGSGANVLTF TRBJ2-6 NA NA TRBV4-1
TGTGCCAGCAGCTTGGGATCCCAATCCGCGGAAGGCTACACCTTC CASSLGSQSAEGYTF TRBJ1-2 NA NA TRBV5-5
TGTGCCAGTGGACTAGCGGGGACAGATACGCAGTATTTT CASGLAGTDTQYF TRBJ2-3 TRBD2 NA TRBV6-5
TGCAGCGCTATGGACAGGGTATCGGGCGAGCAGTACTTC CSAMDRVSGEQYF TRBJ2-7 TRBD1 NA TRBV29-1
TGTGCCAGCAGCTTGGTACAGGGCCATTCACCCCTCCACTTT CASSLVQGHSPLHF TRBJ1-6 NA once TRBV5-6
TGCGCCAGCAGCCAAGCATGGGGGAACACTGAAGCTTTCTTT CASSQAWGNTEAFF TRBJ1-1 NA NA TRBV4-1
TGCAGCGCCGAGGGGCGCAATGAGCAGTTCTTC CSAEGRNEQFF TRBJ2-1 NA NA TRBV29-1
TGTGCCAGCAGCCCTGGAGCGGGGGGCTTCTACAATGAGCAGTTCTTC CASSPGAGGFYNEQFF TRBJ2-1 TRBD2 NA TRBV9
TGTGCCAGCAGTGAATTCATGTCGACGCAAGAGACCCAGTACTTC CASSEFMSTQETQYF TRBJ2-5 NA NA TRBV25-1